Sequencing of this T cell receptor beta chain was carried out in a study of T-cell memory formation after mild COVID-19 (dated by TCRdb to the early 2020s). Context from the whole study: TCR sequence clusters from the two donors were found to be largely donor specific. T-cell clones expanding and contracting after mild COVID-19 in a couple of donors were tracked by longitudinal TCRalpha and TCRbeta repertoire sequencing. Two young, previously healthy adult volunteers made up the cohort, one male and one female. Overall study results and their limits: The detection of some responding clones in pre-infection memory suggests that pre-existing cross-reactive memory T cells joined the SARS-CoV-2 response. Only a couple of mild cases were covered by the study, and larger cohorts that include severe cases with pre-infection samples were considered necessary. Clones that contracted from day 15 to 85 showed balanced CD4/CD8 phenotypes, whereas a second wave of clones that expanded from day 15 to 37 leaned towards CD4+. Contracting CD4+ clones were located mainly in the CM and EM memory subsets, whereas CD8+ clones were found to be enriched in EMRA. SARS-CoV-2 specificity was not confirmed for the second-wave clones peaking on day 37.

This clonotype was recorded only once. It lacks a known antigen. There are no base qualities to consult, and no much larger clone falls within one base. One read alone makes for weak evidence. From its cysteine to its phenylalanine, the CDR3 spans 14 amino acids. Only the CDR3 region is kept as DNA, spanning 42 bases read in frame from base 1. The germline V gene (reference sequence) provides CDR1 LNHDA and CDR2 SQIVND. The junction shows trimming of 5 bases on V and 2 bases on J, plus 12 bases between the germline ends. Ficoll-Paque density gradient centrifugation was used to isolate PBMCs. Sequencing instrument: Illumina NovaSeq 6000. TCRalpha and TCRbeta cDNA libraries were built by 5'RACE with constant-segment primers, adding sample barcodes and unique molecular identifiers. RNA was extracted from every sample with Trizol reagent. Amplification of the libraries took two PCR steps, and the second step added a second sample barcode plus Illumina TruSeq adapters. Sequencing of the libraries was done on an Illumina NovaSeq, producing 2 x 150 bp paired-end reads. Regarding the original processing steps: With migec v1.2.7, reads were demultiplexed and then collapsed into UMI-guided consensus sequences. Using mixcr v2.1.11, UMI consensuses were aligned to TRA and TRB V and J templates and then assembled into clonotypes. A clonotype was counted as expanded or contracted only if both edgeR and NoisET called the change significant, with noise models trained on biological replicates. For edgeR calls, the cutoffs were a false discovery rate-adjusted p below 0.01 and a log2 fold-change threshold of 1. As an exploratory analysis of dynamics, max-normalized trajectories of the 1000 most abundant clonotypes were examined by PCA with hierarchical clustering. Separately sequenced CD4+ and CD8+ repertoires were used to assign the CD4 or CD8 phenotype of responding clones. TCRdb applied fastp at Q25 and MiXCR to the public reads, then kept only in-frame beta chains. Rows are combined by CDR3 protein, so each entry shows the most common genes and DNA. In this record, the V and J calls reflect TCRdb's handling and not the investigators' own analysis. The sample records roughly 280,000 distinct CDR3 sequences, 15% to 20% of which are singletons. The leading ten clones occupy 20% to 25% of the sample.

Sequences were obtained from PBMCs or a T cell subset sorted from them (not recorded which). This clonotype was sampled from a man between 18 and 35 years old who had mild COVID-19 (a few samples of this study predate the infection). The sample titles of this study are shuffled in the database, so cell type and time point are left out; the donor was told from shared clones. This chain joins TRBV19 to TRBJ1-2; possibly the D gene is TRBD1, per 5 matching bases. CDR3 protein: CASSPTTANYGYTF. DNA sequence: TGTGCCAGTAGTCCCACGACAGCGAACTATGGCTACACCTTC.